Each of the 10 T cell receptor beta chains below was sequenced from the same sample in a study of OX40 agonist ivuxolimab in advanced cancers. Sequenced by immunoSEQ multiplex PCR; TCRdb stores in-frame clones only, minus some. The sample lists 70,000 to 95,000 clones, 94% occurring once. Specimen: CD4+ or CD8+ T cells sorted from blood, collected in a trial of the OX40 agonist ivuxolimab. All receptors derive from an adult with an advanced solid tumor such as melanoma, head and neck, liver or kidney cancer.

The CDR3 bases are TGTGCCAGCAGGGTTAGCGGGGCGAATGAGCAGTTCTTC. This translates into CASRVSGANEQFF. J is TRBJ2-1 and V is TRBV5-4, with TRBD2 identical over 8 bases. The CDR3 spans 13 residues. Germline lookup yields CDR1 SGHNT and CDR2 YYREEE (reference sequence). Trimming removed 5 bases from V and 7 bases from J; junction bases left unmatched: 5.

This chain joins TRBV5-1 and TRBJ2-7; 8 nucleotides align to TRBD1. The CDR3 extends over 15 amino acids. CDR1 SGHRS and CDR2 YFSETQ come from the germline V gene. Trimming removed 4 bases from V and 4 bases from J; junction bases left unmatched: 10. CDR3 nucleotides: TGCGCCAGCAGCGAGGGGACAGGCCTTCCGTACGAGCAGTACTTC. This encodes CASSEGTGLPYEQYF.

V and J are TRBV6-5 and TRBJ2-7; tentatively, D is TRBD1 (5 bases). The germline gives CDR1 MNHEY, CDR2 SVGAGI. The CDR3 extends over 14 amino acids. V was trimmed by 2 bases and J by 5 bases, leaving 13 bases between them. The CDR3 DNA reads as TGTGCCAGCAGTTACGGAGCAGGGTCCGACGAGCAGTACTTC. Protein sequence: CASSYGAGSDEQYF.

The rearrangement links TRBV7-3 to TRBJ1-3, with a possible D match to TRBD1 (5 bases). This CDR3 spans 16 amino acids. CDR1 and CDR2 (germline): SGHTA, FQGTGA. Trimming left V 2 bases short and J 1 base short, with 12 bases between. The CDR3: CASSLAQGVSGNTIYF. The CDR3 region has the DNA TGTGCCAGCAGCTTAGCTCAGGGAGTTTCTGGAAACACCATATATTTT. The full variable domain, completed using reference TRBV7-3 and TRBJ1-3, is GAGVSQTPSNKVTEKGKYVELRCDPISGHTALYWYRQSLGQGPEFLIYFQGTGAADDSGLPNDRFFAVRPEGSVSTLKIQRTERGDSAVYLCASSLAQGVSGNTIYFGEGSWLTVV.

V and J are TRBV9 and TRBJ2-1; 9 bases are shared with TRBD2. The J segment lost 0 bases and the V segment lost 4 bases, leaving 14 bases of the junction unmatched. The CDR3 contains 19 residues. Looked up from germline, CDR1 is SGDLS and CDR2 is YYNGEE. Here the CDR3 reads CASSLSGLAGSSSYNEQFF. In DNA form, the CDR3 reads TGTGCCAGCAGCCTCTCGGGACTAGCCGGTTCGAGCTCCTACAATGAGCAGTTCTTC.

This chain links TRBV12-5 with TRBJ1-2; D gene uncertain. Germline V gene sequence: CDR1 LGHNT, CDR2 FRNRAP. The germline V and J ends were trimmed by 1 base and 4 bases, with 10 bases remaining between them. This CDR3 comprises 14 residues. In DNA, the CDR3 is TGTGCTAGTGGTTTGGCCGTGGCGTCCTATGGCTACACCTTC. Encoded protein: CASGLAVASYGYTF.

The CDR3 sequence is CATRFRDRVHNEQFF. The CDR3 DNA reads as TGTGCCACCCGGTTTAGGGACAGGGTCCACAATGAGCAGTTCTTC. The rearrangement uses TRBV2 and TRBJ2-1; TRBD1 aligns across 9 bases. The CDR3 is 15 residues long. Germline V gene sequence: CDR1 SNHLY, CDR2 FYNNEI. The ends lost 10 bases at V and 5 bases at J; junction bases unmatched: 12. Variable domain in full (rest from reference TRBV2 and TRBJ2-1): EPEVTQTPSHQVTQMGQEVILRCVPISNHLYFYWYRQILGQKVEFLVSFYNNEISEKSEIFDDQFSVERPDGSNFTLKIRSTKLEDSAMYFCATRFRDRVHNEQFFGPGTRLTVL.

The chain employs TRBV4-2 and TRBJ1-2, with D perhaps matching TRBD1 (6 bases). In germline, CDR1 is LGHNA, CDR2 YNFKEQ. The V end was cut by 0 bases, the J end by 3 bases, with 11 bases between. There are 15 residues in the CDR3. CDR3 sequence reads: CASSQDGSGDYGYTF. Written as DNA, the CDR3 is TGTGCCAGCAGCCAAGATGGGTCAGGGGACTATGGCTACACCTTC.

The genes are TRBV4-2 and TRBJ2-1; 9 bases match TRBD1. The trim removed 4 bases at V and 7 bases at J, leaving 5 bases unmatched. CDR1 and CDR2 (germline): LGHNA, YNFKEQ. The CDR3 has 14 amino acids. The CDR3 region has the DNA TGTGCCAGCAGCCTCGGGACAGGGAGAAATGAGCAGTTCTTC. Its protein product is CASSLGTGRNEQFF.

This clone was observed once. V and J are TRBV7-3 and TRBJ2-1, with 13 positions matching TRBD2. Germline CDR1 is SGHTA and CDR2 is FQGTGA. The CDR3 length is 15 residues. V trimming: 3 bases; J trimming: 7 bases; junction bases outside the gene matches: 3. In DNA form, the CDR3 reads TGTGCCAGCAGCTTGACTAGCGGGGGGAGGAATGAGCAGTTCTTC. Its translation: CASSLTSGGRNEQFF.